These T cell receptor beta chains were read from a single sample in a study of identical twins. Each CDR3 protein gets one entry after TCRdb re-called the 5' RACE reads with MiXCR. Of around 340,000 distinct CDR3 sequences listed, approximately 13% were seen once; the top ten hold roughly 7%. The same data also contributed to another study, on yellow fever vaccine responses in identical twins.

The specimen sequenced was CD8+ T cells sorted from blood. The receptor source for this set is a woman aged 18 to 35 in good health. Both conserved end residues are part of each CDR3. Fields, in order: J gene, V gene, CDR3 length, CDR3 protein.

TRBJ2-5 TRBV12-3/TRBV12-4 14 CASGTGMYQETQYF
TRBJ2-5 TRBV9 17 CASSVAGGLTYQETQYF
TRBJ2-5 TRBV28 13 CASRIAWGETQYF
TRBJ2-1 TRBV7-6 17 CASSLVVGTGFKGEQFF
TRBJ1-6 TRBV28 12 CASTGDNSPLHF
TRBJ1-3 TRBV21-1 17 CASSTYSDPFSGNTIYF
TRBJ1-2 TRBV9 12 CASSAGIYGYTF
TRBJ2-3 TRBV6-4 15 CATSSGPTGADTQYF
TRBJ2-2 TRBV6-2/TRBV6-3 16 CASSRGQGASTGELFF
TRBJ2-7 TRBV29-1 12 CSVRAANYEQYF
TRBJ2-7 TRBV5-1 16 CASSLVAGGATSEQYF
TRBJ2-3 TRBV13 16 CASSLGLGPSTDTQYF
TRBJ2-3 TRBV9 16 CASSGDASGYTDTQYF
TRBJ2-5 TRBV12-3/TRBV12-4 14 CASSQWIAQETQYF
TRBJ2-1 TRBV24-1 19 CATSDPVLAGGGSYNEQFF
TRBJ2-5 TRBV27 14 CASSLSPKGETQYF
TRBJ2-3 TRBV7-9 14 CASSLGQRTDTQYF
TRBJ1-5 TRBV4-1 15 CASSRVTEGNQPQHF
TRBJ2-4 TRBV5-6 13 CASSSGGGNIQYF
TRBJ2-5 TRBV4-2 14 CASSQILAEETQYF
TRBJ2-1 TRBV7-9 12 CASGAGFNEQFF
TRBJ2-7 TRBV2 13 CARRTSGSYEQYF
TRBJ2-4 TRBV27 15 CASSILGGRVNIQYF
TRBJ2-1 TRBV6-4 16 CASSDSNGGLDNEQFF
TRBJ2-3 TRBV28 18 CASNTVRASGRASDTQYF
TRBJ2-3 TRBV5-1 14 CASSVGTLTDTQYF
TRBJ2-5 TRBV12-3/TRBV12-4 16 CASSFTESRLSETQYF
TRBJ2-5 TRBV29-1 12 CSVGRAQETQYF
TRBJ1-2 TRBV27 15 CASSLGGATHYGYTF